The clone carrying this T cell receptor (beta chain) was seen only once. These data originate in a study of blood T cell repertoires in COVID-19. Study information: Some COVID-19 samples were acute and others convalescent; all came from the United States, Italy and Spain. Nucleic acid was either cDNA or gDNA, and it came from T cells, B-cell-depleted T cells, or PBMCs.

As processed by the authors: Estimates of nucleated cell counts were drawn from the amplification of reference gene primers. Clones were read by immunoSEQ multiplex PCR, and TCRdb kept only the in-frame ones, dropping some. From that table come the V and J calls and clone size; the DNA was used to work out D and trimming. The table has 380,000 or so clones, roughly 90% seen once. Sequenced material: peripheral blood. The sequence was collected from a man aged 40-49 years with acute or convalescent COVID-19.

This CDR3 is CASSRWTDTNQPQHF. CDR3 bases: TGTGCCAGCAGTCGATGGACAGATACCAATCAGCCCCAGCATTTT. The rearrangement joins TRBV27 to TRBJ1-5; D perhaps matches TRBD1 (6 bases). The germline V and J ends were trimmed by 5 bases and 3 bases, with 14 bases remaining between them. CDR1 MNHEY and CDR2 SMNVEV come from the germline V gene (reference sequence). This CDR3 spans 15 amino acids.